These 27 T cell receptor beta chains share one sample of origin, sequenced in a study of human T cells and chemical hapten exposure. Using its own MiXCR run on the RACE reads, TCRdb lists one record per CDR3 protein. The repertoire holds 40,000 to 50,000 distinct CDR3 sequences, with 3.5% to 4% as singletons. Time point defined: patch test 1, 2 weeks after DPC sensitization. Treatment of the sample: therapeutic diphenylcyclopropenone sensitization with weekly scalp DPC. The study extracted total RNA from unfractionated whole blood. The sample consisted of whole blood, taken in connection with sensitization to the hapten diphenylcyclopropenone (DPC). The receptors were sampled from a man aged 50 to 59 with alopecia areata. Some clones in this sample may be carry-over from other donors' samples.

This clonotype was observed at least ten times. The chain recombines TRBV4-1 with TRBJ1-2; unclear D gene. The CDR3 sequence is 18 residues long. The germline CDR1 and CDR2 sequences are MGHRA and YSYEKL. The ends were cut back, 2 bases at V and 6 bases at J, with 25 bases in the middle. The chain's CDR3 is CASSQTIVRGPAYHGYTF. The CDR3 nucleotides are TGCGCCAGCAGCCAAACAATAGTTCGAGGGCCCGCTTACCATGGCTACACCTTC.

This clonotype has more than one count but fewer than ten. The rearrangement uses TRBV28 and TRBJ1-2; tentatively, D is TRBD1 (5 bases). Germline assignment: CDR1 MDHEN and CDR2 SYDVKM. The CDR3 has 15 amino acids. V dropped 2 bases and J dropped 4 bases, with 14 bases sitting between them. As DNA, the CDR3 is TGTGCCAGCAGTTTAGGGTCAGGGCAAGCCTATGGCTACACCTTC. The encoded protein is CASSLGSGQAYGYTF.

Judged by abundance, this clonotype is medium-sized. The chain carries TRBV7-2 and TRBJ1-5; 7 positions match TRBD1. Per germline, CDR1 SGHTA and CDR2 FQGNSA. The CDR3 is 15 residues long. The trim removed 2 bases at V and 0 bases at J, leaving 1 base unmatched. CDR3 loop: CASSLTGVSNQPQHF. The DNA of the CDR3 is TGTGCCAGCAGCTTAACAGGGGTTAGCAATCAGCCCCAGCATTTT.

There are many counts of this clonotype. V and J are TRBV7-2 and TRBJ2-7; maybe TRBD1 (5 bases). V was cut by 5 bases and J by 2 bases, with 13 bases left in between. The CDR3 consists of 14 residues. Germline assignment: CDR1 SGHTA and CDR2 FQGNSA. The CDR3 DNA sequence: TGTGCCAGCAGCCGCTCAGGGTCCGCCTACGAGCAGTACTTC. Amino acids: CASSRSGSAYEQYF. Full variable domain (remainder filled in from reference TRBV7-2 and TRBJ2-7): GAGVSQSPSNKVTEKGKDVELRCDPISGHTALYWYRQSLGQGLEFLIYFQGNSAPDKSGLPSDRFSAERTGGSVSTLTIQRTQQEDSAVYLCASSRSGSAYEQYFGPGTRLTVT.

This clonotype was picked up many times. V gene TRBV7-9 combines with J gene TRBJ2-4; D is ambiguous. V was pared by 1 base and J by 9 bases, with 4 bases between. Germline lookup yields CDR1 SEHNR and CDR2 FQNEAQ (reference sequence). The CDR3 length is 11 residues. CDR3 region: CASSLGAIQYF. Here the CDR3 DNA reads TGTGCCAGCAGCTTAGGGGCCATTCAGTACTTC.

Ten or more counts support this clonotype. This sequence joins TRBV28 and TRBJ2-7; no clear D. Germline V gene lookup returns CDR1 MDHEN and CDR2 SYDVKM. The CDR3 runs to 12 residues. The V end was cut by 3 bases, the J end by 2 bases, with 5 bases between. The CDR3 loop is CASSLFTYEQYF. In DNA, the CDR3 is TGTGCCAGCAGTTTGTTTACCTACGAGCAGTACTTC.

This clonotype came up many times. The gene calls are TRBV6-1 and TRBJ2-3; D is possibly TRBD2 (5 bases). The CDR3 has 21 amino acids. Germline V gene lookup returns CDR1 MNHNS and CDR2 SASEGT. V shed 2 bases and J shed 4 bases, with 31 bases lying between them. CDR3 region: CASSEIDYPPVANHYPDTQYF. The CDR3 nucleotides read TGTGCCAGCAGTGAAATTGACTACCCTCCGGTGGCAAATCACTATCCAGATACGCAGTATTTT.

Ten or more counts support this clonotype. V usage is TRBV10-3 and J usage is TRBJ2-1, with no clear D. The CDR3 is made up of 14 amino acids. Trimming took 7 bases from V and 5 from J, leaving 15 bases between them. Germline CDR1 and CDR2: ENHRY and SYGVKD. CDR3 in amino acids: CAITTGVRNNEQFF. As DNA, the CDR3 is TGTGCCATCACCACGGGCGTAAGGAACAATGAGCAGTTCTTC.

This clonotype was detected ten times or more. In DNA form, the CDR3 reads TGTGCCAGCAGTTACTCAAAGCGGCAGCCCCAGCATTTT. As protein: CASSYSKRQPQHF. The chain employs TRBV27 and TRBJ1-5; the D is unclear. V was cut by 4 bases and J by 7 bases, with 11 bases left in between. Germline lookup yields CDR1 MNHEY and CDR2 SMNVEV (reference sequence). The CDR3 extends over 13 amino acids.

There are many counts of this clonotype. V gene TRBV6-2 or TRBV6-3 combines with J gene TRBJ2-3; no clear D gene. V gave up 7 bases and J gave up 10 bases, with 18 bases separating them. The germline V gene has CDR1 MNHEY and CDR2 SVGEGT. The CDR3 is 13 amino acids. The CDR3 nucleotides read TGTGCCAGCACTCCCGTGGGGTTGAGATCGCAGTATTTT. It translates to CASTPVGLRSQYF.

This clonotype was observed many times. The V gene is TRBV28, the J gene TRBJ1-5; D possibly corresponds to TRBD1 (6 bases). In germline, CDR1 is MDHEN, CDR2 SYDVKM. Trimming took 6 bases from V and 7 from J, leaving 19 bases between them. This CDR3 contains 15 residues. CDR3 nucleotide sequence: TGTGCCAGCAGATGGGACACTGCCCGTGGGCAGCCCCAGCATTTT. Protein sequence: CASRWDTARGQPQHF.

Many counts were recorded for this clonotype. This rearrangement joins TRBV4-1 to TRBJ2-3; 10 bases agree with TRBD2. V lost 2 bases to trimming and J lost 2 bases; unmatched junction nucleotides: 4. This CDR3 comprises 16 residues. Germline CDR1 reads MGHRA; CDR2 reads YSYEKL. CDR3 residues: CASSQPLAGVTDTQYF. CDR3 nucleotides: TGCGCCAGCAGCCAACCTCTAGCGGGAGTCACAGATACGCAGTATTTT.

The CDR3 loop reads CASSLRLAGATTDTQYF. CDR3 coding DNA: TGCGCCAGCAGCTTGCGGCTAGCGGGAGCCACCACAGATACGCAGTATTTT. This chain links TRBV5-1 with TRBJ2-3; 10 bases match TRBD2. V gave up 1 base and J gave up 2 bases; unmatched junction bases: 7. Germline CDR1 SGHRS, CDR2 YFSETQ. The CDR3 runs 17 residues.

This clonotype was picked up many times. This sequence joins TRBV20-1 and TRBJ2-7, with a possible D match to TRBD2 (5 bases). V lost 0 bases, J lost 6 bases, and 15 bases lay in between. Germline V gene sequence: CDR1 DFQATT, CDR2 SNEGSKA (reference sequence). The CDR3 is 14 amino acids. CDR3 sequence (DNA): TGCAGTGCTAGAGATCAGAGGATAGCGAGCGAGCAGTACTTC. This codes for CSARDQRIASEQYF.

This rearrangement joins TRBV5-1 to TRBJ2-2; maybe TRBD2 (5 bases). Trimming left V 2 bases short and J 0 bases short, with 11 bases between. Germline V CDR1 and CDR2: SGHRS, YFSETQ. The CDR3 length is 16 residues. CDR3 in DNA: TGCGCCAGCAGCTTTTGGGGAGTTACGAACACCGGGGAGCTGTTTTTT. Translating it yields CASSFWGVTNTGELFF.

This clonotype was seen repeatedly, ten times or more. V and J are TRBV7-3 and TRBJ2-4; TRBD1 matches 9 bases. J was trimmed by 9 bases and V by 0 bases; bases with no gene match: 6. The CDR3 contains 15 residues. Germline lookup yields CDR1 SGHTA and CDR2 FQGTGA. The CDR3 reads CASSLTWDRAAIQYF. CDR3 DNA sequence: TGTGCCAGCAGCTTAACGTGGGACAGGGCCGCCATTCAGTACTTC. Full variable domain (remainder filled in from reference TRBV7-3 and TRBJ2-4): GAGVSQTPSNKVTEKGKYVELRCDPISGHTALYWYRQSLGQGPEFLIYFQGTGAADDSGLPNDRFFAVRPEGSVSTLKIQRTERGDSAVYLCASSLTWDRAAIQYFGAGTRLSVL.

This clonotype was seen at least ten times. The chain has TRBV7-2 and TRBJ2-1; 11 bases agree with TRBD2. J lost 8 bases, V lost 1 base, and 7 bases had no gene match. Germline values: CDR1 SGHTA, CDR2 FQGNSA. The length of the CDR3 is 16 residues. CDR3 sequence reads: CASSLEASGRSHEQFF. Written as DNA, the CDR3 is TGTGCCAGCAGCTTAGAGGCTAGCGGGAGGAGTCATGAGCAGTTCTTC. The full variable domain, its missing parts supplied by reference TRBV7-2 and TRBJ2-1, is GAGVSQSPSNKVTEKGKDVELRCDPISGHTALYWYRQSLGQGLEFLIYFQGNSAPDKSGLPSDRFSAERTGGSVSTLTIQRTQQEDSAVYLCASSLEASGRSHEQFFGPGTRLTVL.

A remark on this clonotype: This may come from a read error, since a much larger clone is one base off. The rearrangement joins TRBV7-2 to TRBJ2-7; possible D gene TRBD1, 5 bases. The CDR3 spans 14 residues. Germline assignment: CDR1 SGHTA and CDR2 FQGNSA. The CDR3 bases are TGTGCCAGCAGCCCCCGCAGGGCCTCCCACGAGCAGTACTTC. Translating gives CASSPRRASHEQYF.

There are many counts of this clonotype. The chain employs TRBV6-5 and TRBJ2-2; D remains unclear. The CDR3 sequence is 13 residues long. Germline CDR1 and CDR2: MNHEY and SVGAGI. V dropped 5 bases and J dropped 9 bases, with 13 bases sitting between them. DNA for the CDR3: TGTGCCAGCAGTCTCCGGCTAACGAGGGAGCTGTTTTTT. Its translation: CASSLRLTRELFF.

CDR3 nucleotides: TGTGCCAGCAGCTTAGGGGTAGTCGGCACAGATACGCAGTATTTT. This translates into CASSLGVVGTDTQYF. The V call is TRBV7-2, the J call TRBJ2-3; no reliable D call. The germline V gene encodes CDR1 SGHTA and CDR2 FQGNSA. The CDR3 loop spans 15 amino acids. V was pared by 1 base and J by 1 base, with 9 bases between.

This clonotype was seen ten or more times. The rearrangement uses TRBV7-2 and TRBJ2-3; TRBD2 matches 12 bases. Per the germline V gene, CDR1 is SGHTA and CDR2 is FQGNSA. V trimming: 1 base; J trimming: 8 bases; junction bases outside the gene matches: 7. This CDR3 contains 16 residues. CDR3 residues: CASSLDRASGRGTQYF. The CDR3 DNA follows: TGTGCCAGCAGCTTAGATCGCGCTAGCGGGAGGGGTACGCAGTATTTT.

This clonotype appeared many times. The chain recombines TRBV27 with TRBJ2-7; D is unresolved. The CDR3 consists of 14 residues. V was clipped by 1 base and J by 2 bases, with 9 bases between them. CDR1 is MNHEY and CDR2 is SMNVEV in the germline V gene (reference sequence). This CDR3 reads CASSLYNGPYEQYF. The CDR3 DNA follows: TGTGCCAGCAGTTTATACAACGGCCCCTACGAGCAGTACTTC.

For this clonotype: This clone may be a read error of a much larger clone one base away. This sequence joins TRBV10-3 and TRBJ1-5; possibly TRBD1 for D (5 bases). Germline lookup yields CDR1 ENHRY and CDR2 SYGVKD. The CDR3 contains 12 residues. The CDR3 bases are TGTGCCATCAGAGGGGCGGATCAGCCCCCGCATTTT. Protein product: CAIRGADQPPHF.

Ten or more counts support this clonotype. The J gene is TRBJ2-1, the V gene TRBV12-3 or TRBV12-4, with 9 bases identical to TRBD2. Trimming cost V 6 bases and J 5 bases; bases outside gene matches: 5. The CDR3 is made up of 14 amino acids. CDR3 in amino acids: CASSKTSGHNEQFF. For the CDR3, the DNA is TGTGCCAGCAGCAAGACTAGCGGACACAATGAGCAGTTCTTC.

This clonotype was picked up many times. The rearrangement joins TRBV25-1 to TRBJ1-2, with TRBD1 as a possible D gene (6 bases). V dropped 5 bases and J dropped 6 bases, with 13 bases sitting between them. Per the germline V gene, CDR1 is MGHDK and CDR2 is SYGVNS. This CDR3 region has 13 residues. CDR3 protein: CASSQDSYNGYTF. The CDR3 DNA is TGTGCCAGCAGTCAGGACAGCTATAATGGCTACACCTTC.

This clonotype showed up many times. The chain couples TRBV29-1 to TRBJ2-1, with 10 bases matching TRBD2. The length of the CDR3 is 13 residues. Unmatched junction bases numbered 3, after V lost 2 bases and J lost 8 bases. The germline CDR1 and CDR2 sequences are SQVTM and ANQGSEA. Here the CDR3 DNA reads TGCAGCGTTGAACGCCTAGCGGGAGATGAGCAGTTCTTC. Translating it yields CSVERLAGDEQFF.

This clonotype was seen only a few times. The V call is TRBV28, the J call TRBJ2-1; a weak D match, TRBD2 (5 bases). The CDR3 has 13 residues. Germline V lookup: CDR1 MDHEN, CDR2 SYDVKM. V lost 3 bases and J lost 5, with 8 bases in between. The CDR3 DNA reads TGTGCCAGCAGTTTGCTAGCACACAATGAGCAGTTCTTC. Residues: CASSLLAHNEQFF.